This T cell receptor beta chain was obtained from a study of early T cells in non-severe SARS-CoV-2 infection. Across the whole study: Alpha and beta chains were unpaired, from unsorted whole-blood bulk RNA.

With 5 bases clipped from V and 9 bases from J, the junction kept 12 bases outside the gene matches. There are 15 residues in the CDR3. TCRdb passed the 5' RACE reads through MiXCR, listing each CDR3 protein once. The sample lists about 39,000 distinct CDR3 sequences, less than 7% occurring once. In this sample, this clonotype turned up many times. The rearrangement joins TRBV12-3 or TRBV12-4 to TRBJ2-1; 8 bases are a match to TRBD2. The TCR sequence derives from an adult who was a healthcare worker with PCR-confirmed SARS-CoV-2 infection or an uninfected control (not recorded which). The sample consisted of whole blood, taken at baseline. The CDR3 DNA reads TGTGCCAGCAGTCCCATTGGGCGGGGGGCAGGTGAGCAGTTCTTC. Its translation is CASSPIGRGAGEQFF.